Below are 30 T cell receptor beta chains sequenced from a single sample in a study of cytomegalovirus exposure and HLA in healthy donors. The PCR had 60 Vbeta and 13 Jbeta primers. Here immunoSEQ multiplex PCR was the method, and the copy in TCRdb shows in-frame clones only, minus some. The sample records around 94,000 clones, roughly three quarters being singletons. The sequencing input was PBMCs. The receptors here all came from a woman in her fifties or sixties in good health and CMV-seropositive.

The chain is built from TRBV19 and TRBJ2-5, with TRBD1 matching 9 bases. V lost 6 bases, J lost 0 bases, and 8 bases stayed unmatched. Per germline, CDR1 LNHDA and CDR2 SQIVND (reference sequence). CDR3 length: 16 residues. CDR3 nucleotides: TGTGCCAGTAGGAGAGGGACAGGGCTGTACCAAGAGACCCAGTACTTC. Translating gives CASRRGTGLYQETQYF.

The chain employs TRBV30 and TRBJ2-3; 13 bases fit TRBD2. The CDR3 is made up of 17 amino acids. Germline CDR1 and CDR2: GTSNPN and SVGIG (reference sequence). V was clipped by 4 bases and J by 6 bases; unmatched bases: 13. CDR3 sequence (DNA): TGTGCCTGGACCCAATCCCGGACTAGCGGGAGAGGGGATACGCAGTATTTT. It specifies CAWTQSRTSGRGDTQYF.

V usage is TRBV7-9 and J usage is TRBJ1-2, with D hard to call. This CDR3 is 12 amino acids long. Germline V gene data show CDR1 as SEHNR and CDR2 as FQNEAQ (reference sequence). The V and J ends lost 1 base and 7 bases respectively, with 7 bases between them. The CDR3 is CASSLDFSGYTF. The DNA for the CDR3 is TGTGCCAGCAGCTTAGATTTCTCTGGCTACACCTTC. Drawing the rest from reference TRBV7-9 and TRBJ1-2, the complete variable domain is DTGVSQNPRHKITKRGQNVTFRCDPISEHNRLYWYRQTLGQGPEFLTYFQNEAQLEKSRLLSDRFSAERPKGSFSTLEIQRTEQGDSAMYLCASSLDFSGYTFGSGTRLTVV.

This clone appeared a single time. Here the CDR3 reads CASSLRLAGVGNEQFF. The CDR3 DNA is TGTGCCAGCAGTCTTCGACTAGCGGGAGTAGGCAATGAGCAGTTCTTC. The chain couples TRBV27 to TRBJ2-1, with 12 bases fitting TRBD2. The CDR3 is 16 amino acids. Germline values: CDR1 MNHEY, CDR2 SMNVEV (reference sequence). Losses at the gene ends were 5 bases for V and 6 bases for J; bases not matched to a gene: 8.

This chain joins TRBV11-3 and TRBJ1-1; D possibly corresponds to TRBD1 (6 bases). Germline V lookup: CDR1 SGHNT, CDR2 YENEEA. This CDR3 region has 13 residues. V lost 5 bases, J lost 5 bases, and 12 bases lay in between. CDR3 protein: CASSRHRETEAFF. The CDR3 DNA sequence: TGTGCCAGCAGCCGACACAGGGAAACTGAAGCTTTCTTT. Together with reference TRBV11-3 and TRBJ1-1, the CDR3 gives the full variable domain: EAGVVQSPRYKIIEKKQPVAFWCNPISGHNTLYWYLQNLGQGPELLIRYENEEAVDDSQLPKDRFSAERLKGVDSTLKIQPAELGDSAVYLCASSRHRETEAFFGQGTRLTVV.

V is TRBV11-2 and J is TRBJ2-7, with TRBD1 matching 8 bases. V shed 4 bases, J shed 1 base, and the junction held 9 bases outside the gene matches. The CDR3 is 16 residues long. Germline assignment: CDR1 SGHAT and CDR2 FQNNGV. CDR3 sequence: CASSSRQGRRSYEQYF. The DNA for the CDR3 is TGTGCCAGCAGCTCACGACAGGGGAGGAGGTCCTACGAGCAGTACTTC.

This rearrangement joins TRBV7-9 to TRBJ1-1, with a possible D match to TRBD1 (5 bases). Germline loops: CDR1 SEHNR, CDR2 FQNEAQ (reference sequence). The V end was cut by 4 bases, the J end by 3 bases, with 12 bases between. There are 14 residues in the CDR3. CDR3 protein: CASSSRGWDTEAFF. The CDR3 DNA is TGTGCCAGCAGCTCCCGGGGGTGGGACACTGAAGCTTTCTTT.

V gene TRBV6-1 combines with J gene TRBJ2-3, with a possible D match to TRBD1 (5 bases). This CDR3 has 15 amino acids. CDR1 is MNHNS, CDR2 SASEGT, per germline. Trimming took off 8 bases at V and 1 base at J, with 16 bases between the two ends. The CDR3 coding sequence is TGTGCCAGCCTCTCACGGACACGGGGCACAGATACGCAGTATTTT. Its protein product is CASLSRTRGTDTQYF.

The chain has TRBV2 and TRBJ1-1; 7 bases fit TRBD1. Losses at the gene ends were 7 bases for V and 2 bases for J; bases not matched to a gene: 7. The CDR3 runs 14 residues. Germline loops: CDR1 SNHLY, CDR2 FYNNEI. CDR3 sequence (DNA): TGTGCCAGCACCAAAGGACAGGTAAACACTGAAGCTTTCTTT. Its protein is CASTKGQVNTEAFF.

V usage is TRBV25-1 and J usage is TRBJ2-1, with TRBD1 identical over 12 bases. CDR1 MGHDK and CDR2 SYGVNS come from the germline V gene. CDR3 length: 18 residues. V lost 0 bases and J lost 8; bases outside the gene matches: 11. In nucleotides, the CDR3 is TGTGCCAGCAGTGAATATAGAGCAGGGACAGGGGGCCAGGATGAGCAGTTCTTC. Its protein is CASSEYRAGTGGQDEQFF.

The chain is built from TRBV5-1 and TRBJ2-7; 14 bases are a match to TRBD2. The CDR3 spans 16 residues. J gave up 4 bases and V 4 bases, and 7 bases lay outside the gene matches. Germline V gives CDR1 SGHRS, CDR2 YFSETQ. CDR3 amino acids: CASSLGTSGRAYEQYF. As DNA, the CDR3 is TGCGCCAGCAGCCTGGGGACTAGCGGGAGAGCGTACGAGCAGTACTTC.

The chain combines TRBV5-4 with TRBJ2-3; 8 bases map to TRBD1. Germline CDR1 SGHNT, CDR2 YYREEE (reference sequence). This CDR3 is built from 15 residues. V shed 3 bases and J 2 bases; nucleotides not matched to a gene: 5. CDR3 sequence: CASSWTGKLTDTQYF. In DNA, the CDR3 is TGTGCCAGCAGCTGGACAGGGAAACTCACAGATACGCAGTATTTT.

The chain couples TRBV28 to TRBJ2-2; the D gene is possibly TRBD2 (6 bases). V was cut by 9 bases and J by 5 bases, with 28 bases left in between. Germline V CDR1 and CDR2: MDHEN, SYDVKM. The CDR3 contains 18 residues. The CDR3 bases are TGTGCCAGTATCACTAGCAGGAAGTTTAGAAAGTGGACCGGGGAGCTGTTTTTT. It translates to CASITSRKFRKWTGELFF.

This clone appeared a few times. The chain combines TRBV6-6 with TRBJ2-3, with TRBD1 as a possible D gene (6 bases). V lost 5 bases and J 2 bases, leaving 14 bases between the germline ends. In germline, CDR1 is MNHNY, CDR2 SVGAGI (reference sequence). The CDR3 totals 15 residues. CDR3 protein: CASSEDRYYTDTQYF. In DNA form, the CDR3 reads TGTGCCAGCAGTGAGGACAGATACTACACAGATACGCAGTATTTT.

In this sample, this clone turned up a few times. This sequence joins TRBV18 and TRBJ1-1; D unresolved. In germline, CDR1 is KGHSH, CDR2 LQKENI. The CDR3 runs to 14 residues. The V end was cut by 3 bases, the J end by 4 bases, with 12 bases between. The CDR3 loop is CASSPASIGTEAFF. CDR3 in DNA: TGTGCCAGCTCACCTGCTTCTATCGGCACTGAAGCTTTCTTT.

CDR3 sequence reads: CSVVQGAEKLFF. The CDR3 coding sequence is TGCAGCGTTGTGCAGGGGGCTGAAAAACTGTTTTTT. V usage is TRBV29-1 and J usage is TRBJ1-4; 8 positions agree with TRBD1. The CDR3 runs 12 residues. After removal of 4 bases from V and 7 bases from J, the junction contained 2 bases not matched to a gene. CDR1 is SQVTM and CDR2 is ANQGSEA in the germline V gene.

This clone is deemed medium-sized (0.01 to 0.1%). The CDR3 DNA follows: TGTGCCAGCAGCTTAGATAGCGGGGCTAGCACAGATACGCAGTATTTT. It yields the protein CASSLDSGASTDTQYF. The J gene is TRBJ2-3, the V gene TRBV7-9; 8 bases line up with TRBD2. There are 16 residues in the CDR3. V lost 1 base and J lost 0; bases outside the gene matches: 3. Germline V gene data show CDR1 as SEHNR and CDR2 as FQNEAQ (reference sequence).

The J gene is TRBJ2-7, the V gene TRBV2; 8 nucleotides align to TRBD2. The CDR3 contains 14 residues. After removal of 7 bases from V and 5 bases from J, the junction contained 10 bases not matched to a gene. Germline V gene lookup returns CDR1 SNHLY and CDR2 FYNNEI. The CDR3 is CASTSPAGVHEQYF. The CDR3 region has the DNA TGTGCCAGCACCTCCCCAGCGGGAGTACACGAGCAGTACTTC.

This chain connects TRBV28 to TRBJ2-7, with D possibly matching TRBD1 (6 bases). The CDR3 is 14 residues long. The germline CDR1 and CDR2 sequences are MDHEN and SYDVKM. The V gene lost 6 bases and the J gene lost 2 bases, with 14 bases spanning the gap. CDR3 nucleotide sequence: TGTGCCAGCAGCCGTCGACAGGCGACCTACGAGCAGTACTTC. Amino acid sequence: CASSRRQATYEQYF.

V and J are TRBV5-1 and TRBJ2-1; TRBD2 agrees at 8 bases. Germline V gives CDR1 SGHRS, CDR2 YFSETQ. This CDR3 is built from 15 residues. V dropped 2 bases and J dropped 3; count of bases not matched to a gene: 4. CDR3 DNA sequence: TGCGCCAGCAGCTTCAGCGGGGGCAACTACAATGAGCAGTTCTTC. Encoded protein: CASSFSGGNYNEQFF.

Regarding this clone: The junction does not match germline at one end; this may be a read error. The genes are TRBV7-7 and TRBJ2-2; 7 nucleotides agree with TRBD1. Germline V gives CDR1 SSHAT, CDR2 FNYEAQ (reference sequence). The CDR3 extends over 14 amino acids. CDR3 loop: CASRQGVESGELFF. The CDR3 DNA reads as TGTGCTAGCAGACAGGGCGTAGAAAGCGGGGAGCTGTTTTTT.

The rearrangement uses TRBV6-1 and TRBJ2-7, with D possibly matching TRBD1 (5 bases). This CDR3 is 14 amino acids long. CDR1 and CDR2 (germline): MNHNS, SASEGT. V dropped 3 bases and J dropped 2 bases, with 11 bases sitting between them. CDR3 sequence: CASSEDTSTYEQYF. DNA of the CDR3: TGTGCCAGCAGTGAGGACACCTCCACCTACGAGCAGTACTTC.

The V call is TRBV10-2, the J call TRBJ1-1; 7 bases match TRBD1. The J segment lost 4 bases and the V segment lost 6 bases, leaving 11 bases of the junction unmatched. CDR3 length: 15 amino acids. Per the germline V gene, CDR1 is WSHSY and CDR2 is SAAADI. CDR3 sequence: CASRWDSHPLTEAFF. Written as DNA, the CDR3 is TGCGCCAGCAGATGGGACAGCCACCCGCTCACTGAAGCTTTCTTT.

The chain carries TRBV25-1 and TRBJ2-1, with 8 positions matching TRBD2. Per the germline V gene, CDR1 is MGHDK and CDR2 is SYGVNS. Trimming removed 2 bases from V and 0 bases from J; junction bases left unmatched: 3. The CDR3 has 16 amino acids. Here the CDR3 DNA reads TGTGCCAGCAGTGAAACTAGCGGTGGCTCCTACAATGAGCAGTTCTTC. Translating it yields CASSETSGGSYNEQFF.

J is TRBJ1-1 and V is TRBV5-6; possible D gene TRBD1, 5 bases. Germline V lookup: CDR1 SGHDT, CDR2 YYEEEE. V lost 4 bases, J lost 7 bases, and 14 bases lay in between. This CDR3 is 13 amino acids long. The CDR3 region is CASSPKLTVEAFF. The CDR3 coding sequence is TGTGCCAGCAGCCCGAAGTTGACAGTTGAAGCTTTCTTT.

The chain links TRBV5-4 to TRBJ2-2, with D possibly being TRBD2 (6 bases). Trimming pared 6 bases from V and 7 bases from J, leaving 13 bases between. Germline CDR1 reads SGHNT; CDR2 reads YYREEE (reference sequence). The CDR3 covers 13 residues. CDR3 sequence reads: CASTEGEDGELFF. CDR3 DNA: TGTGCCAGCACCGAAGGGGAGGACGGGGAGCTGTTTTTT. The variable domain in full, with the rest retrieved from reference TRBV5-4 and TRBJ2-2, is ETGVTQSPTHLIKTRGQQVTLRCSSQSGHNTVSWYQQALGQGPQFIFQYYREEENGRGNFPPRFSGLQFPNYSSELNVNALELDDSALYLCASTEGEDGELFFGEGSRLTVL.

This chain connects TRBV4-3 to TRBJ1-1; possible D gene TRBD1, 5 bases. Germline CDR1 reads LGHNA; CDR2 reads YSLEER. This CDR3 contains 13 residues. With 5 bases removed from V and 10 bases from J, the gap between germline ends came to 17 bases. CDR3 nucleotide sequence: TGCGCCAGCAGCGACGGGACTACAGAAGGAGCTTTCTTT. It encodes CASSDGTTEGAFF.

The gene calls are TRBV28 and TRBJ1-4; possible D gene TRBD1, 5 bases. The CDR3 runs 15 residues. V was cut by 2 bases and J by 8 bases, with 15 bases left in between. Germline CDR1 and CDR2: MDHEN and SYDVKM. CDR3 nucleotides: TGTGCCAGCAGTTTAAATTCAGGGTTTACCGAAAAACTGTTTTTT. It encodes CASSLNSGFTEKLFF.

This chain connects TRBV7-9 to TRBJ2-7, with D unclear. CDR3 length: 13 amino acids. The V end was cut by 1 base, the J end by 6 bases, with 10 bases between. Germline V lookup: CDR1 SEHNR, CDR2 FQNEAQ (reference sequence). The CDR3 region has the DNA TGTGCCAGCAGCTTAGTTGGCCCCACCGAGCAGTACTTC. Protein product: CASSLVGPTEQYF.

The chain employs TRBV19 and TRBJ1-2, with unresolved D. In germline, CDR1 is LNHDA, CDR2 SQIVND (reference sequence). The CDR3 contains 13 residues. Trimming removed 5 bases from V and 1 base from J, with 8 bases in between. CDR3 residues: CASSVQINYGYTF. The CDR3 DNA reads TGTGCCAGTAGTGTCCAGATTAACTATGGCTACACCTTC. The full variable domain, completed using reference TRBV19 and TRBJ1-2, is DGGITQSPKYLFRKEGQNVTLSCEQNLNHDAMYWYRQDPGQGLRLIYYSQIVNDFQKGDIAEGYSVSREKKESFPLTVTSAQKNPTAFYLCASSVQINYGYTFGSGTRLTVV.